These 14 T cell receptor beta chains were all obtained from the same sample, sequenced in a study of shared clonotypes between healthy human individuals. Clones were read by immunoSEQ multiplex PCR, and TCRdb kept only the in-frame ones, dropping some. The sample contains fewer than 1.8 million clones, less than 99% of which appear only once. The sequenced material came from naive CD4+ T cells sorted from blood. Indicated subset: CD45RA+ positively selected. All receptors derive from a young man in good health.

With respect to this clone: Within the sample, other DNA sequences also encode this same CDR3. V gene TRBV15 combines with J gene TRBJ1-5; D gene ambiguous. The CDR3 spans 12 residues. The V gene's germline CDR1 is LNHNV and CDR2 YYDKDF (reference sequence). The V end lost 0 bases, the J end lost 6 bases, and 3 bases lay between the germline ends. The CDR3 nucleotides read TGTGCCACCAGCAGAGACTTTCAGCCCCAGCATTTT. It specifies CATSRDFQPQHF.

On this clone itself: One end of the junction does not line up with germline, which may come from a read error. The J gene is TRBJ2-1, the V gene TRBV25-1; D gene unclear. The CDR3 consists of 14 residues. Germline values: CDR1 MGHDK, CDR2 SYGVNS. CDR3 in amino acids: CASSEFIGYNKQFF. The DNA of the CDR3 is TGTGCCAGCAGTGAGTTTATAGGCTACAATAAGCAGTTCTTC.

The chain joins TRBV2 to TRBJ1-5; D gene uncertain. V lost 0 bases and J lost 3, with 3 bases in between. Germline V gives CDR1 SNHLY, CDR2 FYNNEI. CDR3 size: 13 residues. DNA of the CDR3: TGTGCCAGCAGTGAAGCTGTCAATCAGCCCCAGCATTTT. Protein: CASSEAVNQPQHF.

The rearrangement joins TRBV18 to TRBJ2-5; TRBD2 matches 9 bases. V lost 3 bases to trimming and J lost 4 bases; unmatched junction nucleotides: 12. Germline assignment: CDR1 KGHSH and CDR2 LQKENI. The CDR3 is made up of 17 amino acids. The CDR3 DNA reads as TGTGCCAGCTCACCCATGACTAGCGGAACTGTGGGAGAGACCCAGTACTTC. Residues: CASSPMTSGTVGETQYF.

The V call is TRBV18, the J call TRBJ2-7; the D gene could be TRBD1 or TRBD2 (5 bases each). V shed 5 bases and J shed 4 bases, with 18 bases lying between them. The CDR3 totals 15 residues. Germline V gene sequence: CDR1 KGHSH, CDR2 LQKENI. In nucleotides, the CDR3 is TGTGCCAGCTCATCCGGGGCCGGCAATGGTTACGAGCAGTACTTC. It translates to CASSSGAGNGYEQYF.

This chain links TRBV7-8 with TRBJ1-4; D unclear. The CDR3 has 14 amino acids. CDR1 SGHVS and CDR2 FQNEAQ come from the germline V gene. The V and J ends lost 5 bases and 4 bases respectively, with 11 bases between them. The CDR3 sequence: CASSPGTLNEKLFF. CDR3 DNA: TGTGCCAGCAGCCCGGGTACCCTTAATGAAAAACTGTTTTTT.

The V call is TRBV28, the J call TRBJ2-3; no firm D call. The CDR3 contains 11 residues. V was pared by 5 bases and J by 6 bases, with 6 bases between. CDR1 and CDR2 (germline): MDHEN, SYDVKM. The CDR3 spells CASSAWDTQYF. As DNA, the CDR3 is TGTGCCAGCAGTGCATGGGATACGCAGTATTTT.

The chain recombines TRBV19 with TRBJ2-2; 8 nucleotides align to TRBD1. V lost 5 bases to trimming and J lost 4 bases; unmatched junction nucleotides: 6. The CDR3 extends over 15 amino acids. In germline, CDR1 is LNHDA, CDR2 SQIVND (reference sequence). The CDR3 coding sequence is TGTGCCAGTAGTTTCGACAGGGGAGGCACCGGGGAGCTGTTTTTT. Protein: CASSFDRGGTGELFF.

This clone was found once. V usage is TRBV6-1 and J usage is TRBJ2-7; D is ambiguous. This CDR3 is 11 amino acids long. V lost 3 bases and J 3 bases, leaving 3 bases between the germline ends. Germline assignment: CDR1 MNHNS and CDR2 SASEGT. For the CDR3, the DNA is TGTGCCAGCAGTGATGTCTACGAGCAGTACTTC. Protein sequence: CASSDVYEQYF.

The chain joins TRBV7-2 to TRBJ2-7; TRBD2 is a possible D gene (6 bases). Between the trimmed V and J ends, which lost 4 bases and 8 bases, there was a span of 18 bases. The CDR3 sequence is 14 residues long. Per the germline V gene, CDR1 is SGHTA and CDR2 is FQGNSA. CDR3 in amino acids: CASSSPGLASKQYF. In DNA, the CDR3 is TGTGCCAGCAGCTCCCCTGGGCTAGCGTCAAAGCAGTACTTC.

This chain connects TRBV2 to TRBJ2-4; a possible D gene is TRBD1 (6 bases). CDR1 SNHLY and CDR2 FYNNEI come from the germline V gene. V shed 9 bases and J shed 6 bases, with 12 bases lying between them. The CDR3 has 12 residues. The CDR3 protein is CASWTVGNIQYF. As DNA, the CDR3 is TGTGCCAGTTGGACAGTCGGAAACATTCAGTACTTC.

The genes are TRBV7-9 and TRBJ2-7, with 7 positions matching TRBD2. The germline V gene has CDR1 SEHNR and CDR2 FQNEAQ (reference sequence). The ends lost 5 bases at V and 4 bases at J; junction bases unmatched: 11. The CDR3 covers 15 residues. The CDR3 DNA reads TGTGCCAGCAGCCGGCCGCGTCTAGCGGAGTACGAGCAGTACTTC. Encoded protein: CASSRPRLAEYEQYF. Looking up the rest from reference TRBV7-9 and TRBJ2-7 gives the full variable domain: DTGVSQNPRHKITKRGQNVTFRCDPISEHNRLYWYRQTLGQGPEFLTYFQNEAQLEKSRLLSDRFSAERPKGSFSTLEIQRTEQGDSAMYLCASSRPRLAEYEQYFGPGTRLTVT.

This chain joins TRBV5-5 and TRBJ2-7; the D gene is possibly TRBD1 (5 bases). Trimming shortened V by 2 bases and J by 7 bases, and 19 bases separated the two germline ends. Germline V gene data show CDR1 as SGHKS and CDR2 as YYEKEE (reference sequence). CDR3 length equals 15 residues. The CDR3: CASSLPQAMGLEQYF. Written as DNA, the CDR3 is TGTGCCAGCAGCTTACCACAGGCTATGGGTTTGGAGCAGTACTTC.

V and J are TRBV9 and TRBJ1-1; D perhaps matches TRBD1 (6 bases). In germline, CDR1 is SGDLS, CDR2 YYNGEE. Trimming removed 3 bases from V and 4 bases from J, with 16 bases in between. The CDR3 is 15 residues long. This CDR3 is CASSESPGASTEAFF. CDR3 sequence (DNA): TGTGCCAGCAGCGAGTCCCCGGGGGCGAGCACTGAAGCTTTCTTT. The complete variable domain, with remaining parts taken from reference TRBV9 and TRBJ1-1, reads DSGVTQTPKHLITATGQRVTLRCSPRSGDLSVYWYQQSLDQGLQFLIQYYNGEERAKGNILERFSAQQFPDLHSELNLSSLELGDSALYFCASSESPGASTEAFFGQGTRLTVV.